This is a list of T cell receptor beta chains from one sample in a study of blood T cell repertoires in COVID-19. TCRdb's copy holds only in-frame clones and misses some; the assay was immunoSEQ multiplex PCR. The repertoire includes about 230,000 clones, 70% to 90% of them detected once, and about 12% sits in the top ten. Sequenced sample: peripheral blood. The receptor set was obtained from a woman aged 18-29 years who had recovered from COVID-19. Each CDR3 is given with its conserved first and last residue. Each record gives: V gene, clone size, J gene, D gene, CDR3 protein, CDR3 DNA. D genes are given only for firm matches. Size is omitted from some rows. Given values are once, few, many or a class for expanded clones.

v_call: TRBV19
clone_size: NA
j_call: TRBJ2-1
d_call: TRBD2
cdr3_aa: CASTPREFGEQFF
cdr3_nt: TGTGCCAGTACGCCGCGGGAGTTTGGTGAGCAGTTCTTC

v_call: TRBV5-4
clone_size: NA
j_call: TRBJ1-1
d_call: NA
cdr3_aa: CASSRQGPEAFF
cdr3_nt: TGTGCCAGCAGCAGGCAGGGCCCTGAAGCTTTCTTT

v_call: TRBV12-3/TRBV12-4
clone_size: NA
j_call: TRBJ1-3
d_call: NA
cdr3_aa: CAIPESGNTIYF
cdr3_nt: TGTGCCATCCCGGAGAGTGGAAACACCATATATTTT

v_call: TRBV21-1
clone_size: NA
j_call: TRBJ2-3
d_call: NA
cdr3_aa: CASSKHRGNVGTDTQYF
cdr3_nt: TGTGCCAGCAGCAAACATCGCGGGAATGTCGGCACAGATACGCAGTATTTT

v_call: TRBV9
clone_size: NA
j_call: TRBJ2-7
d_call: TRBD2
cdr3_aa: CASRNPTSGRGNEQYF
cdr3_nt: TGTGCCAGCCGTAATCCGACTAGCGGGAGAGGGAACGAGCAGTACTTC

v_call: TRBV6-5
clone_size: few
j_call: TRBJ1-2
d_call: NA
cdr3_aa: CASTGQYLYGYTF
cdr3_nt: TGTGCCAGCACAGGACAGTATCTCTATGGCTACACCTTC

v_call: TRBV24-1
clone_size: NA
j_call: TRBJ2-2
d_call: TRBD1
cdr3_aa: CATSDSRPVQGITGELFF
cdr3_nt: TGTGCCACCAGTGATTCGAGGCCGGTACAGGGGATCACCGGGGAGCTGTTTTTT

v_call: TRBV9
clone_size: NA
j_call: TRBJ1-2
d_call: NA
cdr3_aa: CASTAGVGSNYGYTF
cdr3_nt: TGTGCCAGTACCGCGGGCGTCGGATCTAACTATGGCTACACCTTC

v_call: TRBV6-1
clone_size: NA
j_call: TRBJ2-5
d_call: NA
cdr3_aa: CASSEALSLLETQYF
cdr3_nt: TGTGCCAGCAGTGAAGCTTTGTCCCTTCTGGAGACCCAGTACTTC

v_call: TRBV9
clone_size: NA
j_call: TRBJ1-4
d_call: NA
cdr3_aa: CASSVGGSINEKLFF
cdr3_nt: TGTGCCAGCAGCGTCGGGGGATCAATTAATGAAAAACTGTTTTTT

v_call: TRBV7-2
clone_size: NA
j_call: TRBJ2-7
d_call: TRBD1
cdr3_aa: CASSYRGAREQYF
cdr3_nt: TGTGCCAGCAGTTACAGGGGCGCAAGGGAGCAGTACTTC

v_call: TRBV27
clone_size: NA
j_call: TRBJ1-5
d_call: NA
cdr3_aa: CASSLGGIQPQHF
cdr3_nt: TGTGCCAGCAGCCTGGGGGGGATTCAGCCCCAGCATTTT

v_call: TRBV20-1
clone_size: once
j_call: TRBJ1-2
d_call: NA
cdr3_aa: CSASKGGGPDGYTF
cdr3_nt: TGCAGTGCTAGTAAGGGCGGGGGGCCCGATGGCTACACCTTC

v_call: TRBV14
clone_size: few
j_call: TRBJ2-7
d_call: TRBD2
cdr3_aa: CASSQAWELAGGPGVGEQYF
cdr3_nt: TGTGCCAGCAGCCAGGCCTGGGAACTAGCGGGAGGGCCGGGAGTCGGCGAGCAGTACTTC

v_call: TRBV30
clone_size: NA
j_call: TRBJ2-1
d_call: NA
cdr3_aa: CAWRSGERPNEQFF
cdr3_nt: TGTGCCTGGAGATCCGGGGAAAGGCCCAATGAGCAGTTCTTC

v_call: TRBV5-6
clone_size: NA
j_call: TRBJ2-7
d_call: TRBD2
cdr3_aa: CASSFGLAGWYEQYF
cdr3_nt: TGTGCCAGCAGCTTCGGACTAGCGGGATGGTACGAGCAGTACTTC

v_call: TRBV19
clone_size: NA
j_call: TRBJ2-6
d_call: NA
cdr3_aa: CASSIDLQASGANVLTF
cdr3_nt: TGTGCCAGTAGTATAGACCTACAGGCATCCGGGGCCAACGTCCTGACTTTC

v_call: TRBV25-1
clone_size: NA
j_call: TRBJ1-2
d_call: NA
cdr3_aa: CASSDPQAHNGYTF
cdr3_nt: TGTGCCAGCAGTGACCCCCAGGCTCACAATGGCTACACCTTC

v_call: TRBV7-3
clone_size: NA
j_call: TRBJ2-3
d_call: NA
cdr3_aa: CASSLSLGDTQYF
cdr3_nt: TGTGCCAGCAGCTTAAGTTTGGGCGATACGCAGTATTTT

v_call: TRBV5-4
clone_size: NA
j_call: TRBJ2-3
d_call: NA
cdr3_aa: CASSLDSAGLGTQYF
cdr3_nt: TGTGCCAGCAGCCTGGACAGTGCGGGGCTGGGTACGCAGTATTTT

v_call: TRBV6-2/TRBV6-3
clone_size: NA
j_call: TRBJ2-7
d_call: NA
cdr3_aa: CASSLGLRNEQYF
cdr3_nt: TGTGCCAGCAGTTTGGGTCTGCGGAACGAGCAGTACTTC

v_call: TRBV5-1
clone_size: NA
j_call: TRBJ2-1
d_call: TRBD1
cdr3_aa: CASSIDRGRPYNEQFF
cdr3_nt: TGCGCCAGCAGCATCGACAGGGGGCGACCGTACAATGAGCAGTTCTTC

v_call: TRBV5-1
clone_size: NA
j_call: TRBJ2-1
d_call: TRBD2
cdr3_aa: CASSLEASGSYEQFF
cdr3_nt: TGCGCCAGCAGCTTGGAGGCTAGCGGGAGCTATGAGCAGTTCTTC